This T cell receptor (beta chain) comes out of a study of identical twins (dated by TCRdb to about 2016). For context, the study as a whole: The study deep-sequenced TCR alpha and beta repertoires from monozygotic twins, unrelated adults of various ages and cord blood to test whether fetal clonotypes persist. To rule out contamination, replicate twin experiments were performed at different times with different library preparation protocols. Overall study outcomes, separate from this receptor: Out-of-frame TCR alpha sharing in monozygotic twins was systematically underestimated by recombination models, whereas sharing between unrelated individuals was in agreement with the recombination models. Because the same donors could not be followed over many years, the conclusions relied on cross-sectional statistical analysis. A weaker excess of twin sharing was found in beta out-of-frame sequences because the signal-to-noise ratio was lowered by fewer shared sequences. Compared with coincidental sharing between unrelated individuals, out-of-frame TCR alpha sequences shared between twins showed an excess of sequences with low generation probability. Abundant cord blood beta clonotypes carried fewer insertions; young adult naive repertoires showed a weaker similar trend, while memory repertoires showed none. Invariant T cells such as MAIT and iNKT could partly confound zero-insertion analyses, although diverse VJ usage argued against such confounding for most clonotypes.

The library was built by means of 5' RACE. This sample was sequenced with an Illumina HiSeq 2000. Template switching added a universal primer binding site, and the final cDNA carried a unique molecular identifier that allowed TCR cDNA molecules to be counted accurately. First-strand cDNA for TCR alpha and beta chains was synthesized from specific primers in the conserved constant-segment region. Each cDNA library was double barcoded, with a SMART-Mk sample barcode plus Illumina barcodes, to control for contamination. TruSeq adapter sequences along with Illumina sample barcodes were introduced in two successive PCR steps. Sequencing of the TCR alpha and beta cDNA libraries was done on the Illumina HiSeq platform using custom primers. Under the source paper's analysis protocol: MiGEC was used to process raw reads and extract unique molecular identifiers, and MiXCR was used to find CDR3 positions. Recombination models were inferred per individual with the repgenHMM and IGoR tools using an EM algorithm. Shared clonotypes were analyzed with the tcR package in R, and sharing was normalized by the product of cloneset sizes. To study raw recombination free of thymic and clonal selection effects, out-of-frame nonproductive sequences were analyzed. The raw public data were reprocessed by TCRdb itself: fastp quality trimming at Q25, MiXCR clonotype calling, in-frame beta chains only. Entries are consolidated by CDR3 protein sequence, retaining the most common genes and DNA. The V and J calls shown here were made by TCRdb, not taken from the authors' results. Across this sample there are 400,000 to 550,000 distinct CDR3 sequences, with 22% seen only once. The ten largest clones represent 0.75% to 0.95% of the sample.

The CDR3 contains 13 residues, cysteine and phenylalanine counted. Only CDR3 DNA remains: 39 bases, in frame from the first base. Deletion took 7 bases off V and 5 bases off J, with a span of 18 bases between the germline ends. According to the germline V gene, CDR1 reads SQVTM and CDR2 reads ANQGSEA. Every donor in the study was a healthy Caucasian. Three pairs of female monozygotic twins, all aged about 18 to 29 years, made up the twin cohort. Positive isolation kits from Invitrogen were used to isolate the CD4+ and CD8+ T cell populations. Concerning this clonotype itself: Its antigen has not been determined. No clone much larger than this one lies a single base away; base qualities are absent.

The data also belong to a second study, concerning T cells expressing NK-cell markers. As noted in the second study: Three sorted T-cell subsets (CD3+CD56+NKG2C+, CD3+CD56+NKG2C- and CD3+CD56-NKG2C+) from eight donors had their TCR beta-chain repertoires profiled. Among the eight sequenced donors, seven were HCMV-seropositive and one was HCMV-seronegative. To restrict sorting to alphabetaTCR-expressing T cells, an anti-gammadeltaTCR antibody was added in several experiments. In roughly six donors, the dominant CD3+CD56+NKG2C+ clonotypes ranked among the top 10 CD8+ clonotypes, making up 1.0-7.0% of CD8+ T cells. Those dominant clonotypes were again the most abundant among CD3+CD56-NKG2C+ cells in several donors, at about 28.3-65%. It remained unclear whether the expanded NKG2C-expressing T cell clones were specific for HCMV antigens. The study sequenced eight donors, all healthy volunteers chosen at random: three men and five women. A commercial ELISA kit detecting HCMV-specific IgG in serum was used to determine HCMV serostatus. MIGEC was used to demultiplex reads and group the reads by UMI, and MiTCR was used to assemble and quantify clonotypes. To exclude erroneous sequences, any TCR cDNA sequence not supported by at least two reads was discarded. The tcR package was used for downstream repertoire analysis, with clonotypes matched between fractions based on CDR3 nucleotide sequence plus V segment. Antigen specificity was annotated against VDJdb with VDJmatch, allowing one amino acid substitution in CDR3.

The sequence was collected from a woman aged 18-29 years in good health. The sequence joins TRBV29-1 to TRBJ2-7, with a tentative D call of TRBD1 or TRBD2, each matching 6 bases. The sequenced sample was CD4+ T cells sorted from blood. This receptor has the CDR3 CSARGGQHDEQYF. The nucleotide sequence is TGCAGCGCCCGAGGGGGGCAGCACGACGAGCAGTACTTC.